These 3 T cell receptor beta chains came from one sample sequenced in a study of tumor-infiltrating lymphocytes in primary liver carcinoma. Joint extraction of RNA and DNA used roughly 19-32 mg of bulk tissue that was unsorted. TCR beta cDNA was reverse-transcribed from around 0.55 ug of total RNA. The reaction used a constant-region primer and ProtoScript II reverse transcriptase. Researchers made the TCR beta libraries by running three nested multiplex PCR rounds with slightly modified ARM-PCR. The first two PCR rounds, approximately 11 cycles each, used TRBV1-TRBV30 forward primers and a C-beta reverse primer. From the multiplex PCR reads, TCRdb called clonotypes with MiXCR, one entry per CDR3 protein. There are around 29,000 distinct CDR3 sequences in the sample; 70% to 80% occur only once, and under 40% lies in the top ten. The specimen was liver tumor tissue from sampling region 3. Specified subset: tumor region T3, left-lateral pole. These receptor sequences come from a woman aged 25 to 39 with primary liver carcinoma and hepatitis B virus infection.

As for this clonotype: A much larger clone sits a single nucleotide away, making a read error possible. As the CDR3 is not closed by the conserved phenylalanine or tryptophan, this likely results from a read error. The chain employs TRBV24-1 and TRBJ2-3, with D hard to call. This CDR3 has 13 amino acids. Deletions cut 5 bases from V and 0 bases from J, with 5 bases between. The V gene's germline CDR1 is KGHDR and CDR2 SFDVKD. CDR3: CATSVGSTDTQYS. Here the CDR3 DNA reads TGTGCCACCAGTGTCGGGAGCACAGATACGCAGTATTCT.

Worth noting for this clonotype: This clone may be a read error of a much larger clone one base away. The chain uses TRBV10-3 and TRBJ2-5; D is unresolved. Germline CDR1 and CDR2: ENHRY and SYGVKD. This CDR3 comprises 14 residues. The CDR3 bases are TGTGCCATCAGTGAGTCTAGGAACCAAGAGACCCGGTACTTC. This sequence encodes CAISESRNQETRYF.

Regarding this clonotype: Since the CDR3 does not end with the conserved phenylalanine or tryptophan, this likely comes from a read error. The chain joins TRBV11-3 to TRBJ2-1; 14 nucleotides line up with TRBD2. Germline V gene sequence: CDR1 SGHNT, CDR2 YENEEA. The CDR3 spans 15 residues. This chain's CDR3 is CASSLGTSGSLEQFL. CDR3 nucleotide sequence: TGTGCCAGTAGCTTAGGGACTAGCGGGAGTCTTGAGCAGTTCTTA.